These 26 T cell receptor beta chains originate from one sample sequenced in a study of cytomegalovirus exposure and HLA in healthy donors. The PCR was carried out with 60 Vbeta primers and 13 Jbeta primers. Repertoires were generated with immunoSEQ multiplex PCR, while TCRdb's copy carries only in-frame clones and drops some. The data contain tens of thousands of clones, 55% to 80% of them seen just once; the ten biggest clones take up around 9.1%. The sample was PBMCs. The receptors derive from a man aged 35-49 years in good health and CMV-seropositive.

The chain has TRBV10-3 and TRBJ2-2; 9 bases are a match to TRBD1. This CDR3 region has 16 residues. The germline V gene encodes CDR1 ENHRY and CDR2 SYGVKD. The trim removed 3 bases at V and 1 base at J, leaving 3 bases unmatched. Here the CDR3 reads CAISDPGQGNTGELFF. The CDR3, as DNA: TGTGCCATCAGTGATCCGGGACAGGGGAACACCGGGGAGCTGTTTTTT.

The J gene is TRBJ2-1, the V gene TRBV27; no clear D gene. The germline V gene has CDR1 MNHEY and CDR2 SMNVEV (reference sequence). V was clipped by 9 bases and J by 9 bases, with 12 bases between them. The CDR3 spans 11 residues. CDR3 sequence reads: CASFSSREQFF. DNA for the CDR3: TGTGCCAGTTTCTCGAGTCGTGAGCAGTTCTTC.

The chain carries TRBV15 and TRBJ1-3, with D uncertain. The V gene lost 0 bases and the J gene lost 2 bases, with 8 bases spanning the gap. CDR1 and CDR2 (germline): LNHNV, YYDKDF (reference sequence). The CDR3 is made up of 15 amino acids. The CDR3 here is CATSRERAPGNTIYF. The CDR3, as DNA: TGTGCCACCAGCAGAGAGAGGGCACCTGGAAACACCATATATTTT.

V and J are TRBV11-3 and TRBJ2-5, with D perhaps matching TRBD2 (6 bases). The last part of the DNA fits TRBJ2-7 better; the J call may be wrong. The CDR3 spans 15 residues. Germline-derived CDR1 and CDR2 are SGHNT and YENEEA. The DNA for the CDR3 is TGTGCCAGCAGCTTAGGGAGGGGCTCTACTGACGAGCAGTACTTC. It translates to CASSLGRGSTDEQYF.

The chain combines TRBV2 with TRBJ1-3; D is undetermined. Germline V CDR1 and CDR2: SNHLY, FYNNEI. The CDR3 is 13 residues long. Trimming cost V 5 bases and J 3 bases, with 8 bases left between them. The CDR3 protein is CASSPDIGNTIYF. In DNA form, the CDR3 reads TGTGCCAGCAGTCCCGACATTGGAAACACCATATATTTT.

A word on this clone: At one of its ends the junction is not consistent with the germline gene, which may arise from a read error. The rearrangement joins TRBV5-5 to TRBJ2-1, with D possibly being TRBD2 (6 bases). The CDR3 totals 13 residues. The germline CDR1 and CDR2 sequences are SGHKS and YYEKEE (reference sequence). This CDR3 reads CAGSSISGSQAFF. CDR3 DNA sequence: TGTGCCGGCAGCTCCATCTCCGGGAGTCAAGCATTCTTC.

Only one count was recorded for this clone. The V gene is TRBV6-1, the J gene TRBJ2-5; D is ambiguous. Trimming cost V 3 bases and J 5 bases, with 4 bases left between them. The CDR3 runs to 11 residues. CDR1 is MNHNS and CDR2 is SASEGT in the germline V gene. DNA of the CDR3: TGTGCCAGCAGTGAGAGGGAGACCCAGTACTTC. Amino acids: CASSERETQYF.

The chain carries TRBV28 and TRBJ2-7, with D maybe TRBD1 (5 bases). The CDR3 totals 15 residues. The V end was cut by 5 bases, the J end by 2 bases, with 16 bases between. Germline CDR1 is MDHEN and CDR2 is SYDVKM. CDR3 bases: TGTGCCAGCAGTGAGACAGACCGTCCACCCTACGAGCAGTACTTC. Translation: CASSETDRPPYEQYF.

The genes are TRBV6-5 and TRBJ2-2; weak D call: TRBD1 (5 bases). In germline, CDR1 is MNHEY, CDR2 SVGAGI. This CDR3 has 14 amino acids. Trimming stripped 7 bases from V and 6 bases from J, with 15 bases between. In nucleotides, the CDR3 is TGTGCCAGCACCAAACCAGGGTTCGCCGGGGAGCTGTTTTTT. Its protein is CASTKPGFAGELFF.

The V and J genes are TRBV7-6 and TRBJ1-2; possible D gene TRBD1, 6 bases. The V and J ends lost 5 bases and 6 bases respectively, with 16 bases between them. The CDR3 runs to 14 residues. Germline V CDR1 and CDR2: SGHVS, FNYEAQ. The CDR3 protein is CASSLSKGVDGYTF. DNA for the CDR3: TGTGCCAGCAGCCTTTCGAAGGGGGTTGATGGCTACACCTTC.

The chain couples TRBV5-5 to TRBJ2-5, with TRBD2 matching over 7 bases. The last part of the DNA fits TRBJ2-7 better; the J call may be wrong. This CDR3 comprises 15 residues. Germline V gives CDR1 SGHKS, CDR2 YYEKEE (reference sequence). The CDR3: CASSLTSGGTYEQYF. The CDR3, as DNA: TGTGCCAGCAGCCTAACCTCGGGGGGAACCTACGAGCAGTACTTC.

The chain is built from TRBV9 and TRBJ2-1, with TRBD1 matching over 9 bases. The CDR3 is made up of 16 amino acids. Germline V CDR1 and CDR2: SGDLS, YYNGEE. Trimming took 3 bases from V and 1 from J; bases not matched to a gene: 5. The CDR3 region is CASSAQGQGSYNEQFF. The CDR3 region has the DNA TGTGCCAGCAGCGCACAGGGACAGGGTTCCTACAATGAGCAGTTCTTC.

The gene calls are TRBV27 and TRBJ2-7; possible D gene TRBD2, 5 bases. Looked up from germline, CDR1 is MNHEY and CDR2 is SMNVEV (reference sequence). V was shortened by 0 bases and J by 4 bases, with 10 bases between the two germline ends. The CDR3 spans 14 residues. The CDR3 DNA is TGTGCCAGCAGTTTATCCCGGGATCCTTACGAGCAGTACTTC. Its protein is CASSLSRDPYEQYF.

The chain uses TRBV27 and TRBJ1-2; 7 bases are shared with TRBD1. J lost 8 bases, V lost 3 bases, and 9 bases had no gene match. The CDR3 contains 14 residues. Per germline, CDR1 MNHEY and CDR2 SMNVEV (reference sequence). The CDR3, as DNA: TGTGCCAGCAGTTTCAGCACAGGGGAAGGAGGCTACACCTTC. Residues: CASSFSTGEGGYTF.

On this clone itself: A read error may produce the germline difference seen at one junction end. J is TRBJ1-1 and V is TRBV5-8, with TRBD1 matching over 11 bases. The CDR3 length is 16 residues. Germline CDR1 and CDR2: SGHTS and YDEGEE. CDR3 in amino acids: CDSSLGDRGRRTEAFF. The CDR3 DNA reads as TGTGACAGCAGCTTGGGGGACAGGGGGAGAAGAACTGAAGCTTTCTTT.

The chain is built from TRBV19 and TRBJ1-5; D not resolved. Deletions cut 1 base from V and 3 bases from J, with 13 bases between. The CDR3 consists of 16 residues. Per germline, CDR1 LNHDA and CDR2 SQIVND (reference sequence). CDR3 nucleotides: TGTGCCAGTAGTATAGTTTCGGGGTCGAACAATCAGCCCCAGCATTTT. Translation: CASSIVSGSNNQPQHF. Combining the CDR3 with reference TRBV19 and TRBJ1-5 gives the whole variable domain DGGITQSPKYLFRKEGQNVTLSCEQNLNHDAMYWYRQDPGQGLRLIYYSQIVNDFQKGDIAEGYSVSREKKESFPLTVTSAQKNPTAFYLCASSIVSGSNNQPQHFGDGTRLSIL.

The chain links TRBV10-3 to TRBJ2-5; TRBD2 is a possible D gene (5 bases). Germline loops: CDR1 ENHRY, CDR2 SYGVKD. The V and J ends lost 6 bases and 1 base respectively, with 15 bases between them. The length of the CDR3 is 15 residues. The CDR3 here is CAIRRGVTTQETQYF. The CDR3 DNA sequence: TGTGCCATCAGACGGGGAGTGACTACCCAAGAGACCCAGTACTTC.

In its sample, this clone was seen once. The chain couples TRBV2 to TRBJ2-3; 8 positions agree with TRBD2. The CDR3 length is 15 residues. V dropped 10 bases and J dropped 2; count of bases not matched to a gene: 11. Germline CDR1 and CDR2: SNHLY and FYNNEI. CDR3 DNA: TGTGCCACCACGGGGGGGAGAACTTCCACAGATACGCAGTATTTT. As protein: CATTGGRTSTDTQYF. The full variable domain, in which reference TRBV2 and TRBJ2-3 provide the parts outside the CDR3, is EPEVTQTPSHQVTQMGQEVILRCVPISNHLYFYWYRQILGQKVEFLVSFYNNEISEKSEIFDDQFSVERPDGSNFTLKIRSTKLEDSAMYFCATTGGRTSTDTQYFGPGTRLTVL.

The genes are TRBV2 and TRBJ2-5; TRBD2 might be the D (5 bases). CDR1 and CDR2 from the germline V gene are SNHLY and FYNNEI. The CDR3 has 15 residues. Trimming removed 3 bases at V and 1 base at J, with 12 bases between. CDR3 sequence: CASSEGEPFQETQYF. DNA of the CDR3: TGTGCCAGCAGTGAGGGAGAACCCTTCCAAGAGACCCAGTACTTC.

This clone showed up just a few times. The gene calls are TRBV19 and TRBJ2-1; D gene unclear. The CDR3 loop spans 15 amino acids. Germline V CDR1 and CDR2: LNHDA, SQIVND (reference sequence). V was clipped by 3 bases and J by 3 bases, with 12 bases between them. The CDR3 DNA sequence: TGTGCCAGTAGTATTGGGCCCCCGAGCTACAATGAGCAGTTCTTC. It yields the protein CASSIGPPSYNEQFF.

The chain links TRBV19 to TRBJ1-3, with D perhaps TRBD1 (5 bases). The ends were cut back, 4 bases at V and 0 bases at J, with 10 bases in the middle. This CDR3 region has 15 residues. CDR1 and CDR2 from the germline V gene are LNHDA and SQIVND (reference sequence). The DNA for the CDR3 is TGTGCCAGTAGTAGACAGTTGTCCTCTGGAAACACCATATATTTT. Translating gives CASSRQLSSGNTIYF.

This chain joins TRBV18 and TRBJ1-6; 9 bases match TRBD1. V lost 5 bases to trimming and J lost 10 bases; unmatched junction nucleotides: 9. There are 15 residues in the CDR3. Looked up from germline, CDR1 is KGHSH and CDR2 is LQKENI. The CDR3 region has the DNA TGTGCCAGCTCATGGACAGGGGAAGGCCTCTCACCCCTCCACTTT. Its protein product is CASSWTGEGLSPLHF.

Concerning this clone itself: Mismatch with germline at one junction end may stem from a read error. The chain employs TRBV7-9 and TRBJ2-3, with a tentative D call TRBD2 (6 bases). Germline V gene sequence: CDR1 SEHNR, CDR2 FQNEAQ (reference sequence). This CDR3 spans 17 amino acids. The CDR3 here is CASSIAVTSGSPDTQYF. The CDR3 region has the DNA TGTGCCAGCAGCATAGCCGTGACTAGTGGATCCCCAGATACGCAGTATTTT.

This chain uses TRBV11-2 with TRBJ2-2; 9 positions match TRBD1. The CDR3 is made up of 15 amino acids. From germline, CDR1 is SGHAT and CDR2 FQNNGV. The V segment lost 5 bases and the J segment 6 bases; nucleotides outside the gene matches: 7. The CDR3 sequence: CASSRRQGEAGELFF. The CDR3 DNA follows: TGTGCCAGCAGCCGGAGACAGGGGGAGGCCGGGGAGCTGTTTTTT.

There are a few counts of this clone. V gene TRBV5-1 combines with J gene TRBJ2-5; D is undetermined. Germline V gene data show CDR1 as SGHRS and CDR2 as YFSETQ. Trimming removed 4 bases from V and 4 bases from J, with 17 bases in between. The length of the CDR3 is 15 residues. The CDR3: CASSEVERKLETQYF. CDR3 in DNA: TGCGCCAGCAGCGAAGTAGAGAGAAAACTAGAGACCCAGTACTTC.

This clone is termed medium-sized. The chain recombines TRBV18 with TRBJ2-3; no definite D call. The CDR3 has 11 amino acids. The germline V gene has CDR1 KGHSH and CDR2 LQKENI. V lost 8 bases to trimming and J lost 6 bases, with 9 bases between them. This chain's CDR3 is CASTPGDTQYF. For the CDR3, the DNA is TGTGCCAGCACGCCCGGGGATACGCAGTATTTT. Filled out from reference TRBV18 and TRBJ2-3, the complete variable domain reads NAGVMQNPRHLVRRRGQEARLRCSPMKGHSHVYWYRQLPEEGLKFMVYLQKENIIDESGMPKERFSAEFPKEGPSILRIQQVVRGDSAAYFCASTPGDTQYFGPGTRLTVL.